Listed below are T cell receptor beta chains from one sample, sequenced in a study of cytomegalovirus exposure and HLA in healthy donors. Profiling relied on immunoSEQ multiplex PCR, and the TCRdb table lists in-frame clones only, not all of them. The repertoire holds about 120,000 clones, with 70% to 85% as singletons. The material sequenced was PBMCs. The receptors stem from a man younger than 35 in good health and CMV-seronegative. The CDR3 runs from the conserved cysteine through the conserved F or W. The order of the fields is J gene, clone size, D gene, V gene, CDR3 protein, CDR3 DNA. The D gene is left open where the match is weak. The listing skips clone size in some rows; elsewhere it reads once, few, many or a size class.

>TRBJ1-2|NA|NA|TRBV4-3
CASSQGAADGYTF
TGCGCCAGCAGCCAAGGAGCGGCTGATGGCTACACCTTC
>TRBJ1-5|few|NA|TRBV18
CASSDNSNQPQHF
TGTGCCAGCTCAGACAATAGCAATCAGCCCCAGCATTTT
>TRBJ2-6|NA|TRBD1|TRBV23-1
CASSQRGHIPSSGANVLTF
TGCGCCAGCAGTCAAAGGGGGCATATACCGTCCTCTGGGGCCAACGTCCTGACTTTC
>TRBJ1-4|few|TRBD1|TRBV5-6
CASSTSRDRGPSEKLFF
TGTGCCAGCAGCACGTCCCGGGACAGGGGGCCTAGCGAAAAACTGTTTTTT
>TRBJ2-7|NA|NA|TRBV5-1
CASSKGDHEQYF
TGCGCCAGCAGCAAGGGGGACCACGAGCAGTACTTC
>TRBJ1-3|NA|NA|TRBV6-6
CASSYGQPNTIYF
TGTGCCAGCAGTTACGGGCAGCCAAACACCATATATTTT
>TRBJ1-4|once|NA|TRBV5-1
CASSLPRGLVDEKLFF
TGCGCCAGCAGCCTTCCCAGGGGACTAGTTGATGAAAAACTGTTTTTT
>TRBJ2-7|NA|NA|TRBV5-6
CASSFLTVREQYF
TGTGCCAGCAGCTTTTTAACGGTGCGCGAGCAGTACTTC
>TRBJ2-3|NA|TRBD2|TRBV5-1
CASSPGLAGRGADTQYF
TGCGCCAGCAGTCCGGGACTAGCGGGGAGGGGGGCAGATACGCAGTATTTT
>TRBJ1-5|NA|TRBD1|TRBV6-1
CASSEADRAFGQPQHF
TGTGCCAGCAGTGAAGCGGACAGGGCCTTCGGGCAGCCCCAGCATTTT
>TRBJ1-6|NA|NA|TRBV14
CASSPRTAGPLHF
TGTGCCAGCAGCCCCAGGACAGCCGGACCCCTCCACTTT
>TRBJ2-7|NA|NA|TRBV5-6
CASSLQGIGHEQYF
TGTGCCAGCAGCTTACAAGGAATTGGGCACGAGCAGTACTTC
>TRBJ1-1|few|NA|TRBV6-5
CASSYRVNTEAFF
TGTGCCAGCAGTTACCGGGTGAACACTGAAGCTTTCTTT
>TRBJ2-4|NA|TRBD2|TRBV2
CASSTTSGGAPPAKNIQYF
TGTGCCAGCAGTACGACTAGCGGGGGGGCGCCCCCGGCCAAAAACATTCAGTACTTC
>TRBJ1-2|NA|NA|TRBV7-3
CASSPGGLSYGYTF
TGTGCCAGCAGCCCCGGTGGGCTTTCCTATGGCTACACCTTC
>TRBJ2-3|NA|TRBD2|TRBV28
CASSILAGGTDTQYF
TGTGCCAGCAGCATTTTAGCGGGGGGGACAGATACGCAGTATTTT
>TRBJ2-7|few|TRBD1|TRBV7-2
CASSPRDRVGYEQYF
TGTGCCAGCAGCCCCCGGGACAGGGTCGGGTACGAGCAGTACTTC
>TRBJ2-2|NA|TRBD2|TRBV4-2
CASSQGAGGPDTGELFF
TGTGCCAGCAGCCAAGGAGCGGGGGGGCCTGACACCGGGGAGCTGTTTTTT
>TRBJ1-4|NA|NA|TRBV28
CASTTLRGKLFF
TGTGCCAGCACCACTTTAAGGGGAAAACTGTTTTTT
>TRBJ2-3|NA|TRBD2|TRBV19
CASSIGLAGAFTDTQYF
TGTGCCAGTAGTATCGGGCTAGCGGGGGCCTTTACAGATACGCAGTATTTT
>TRBJ2-7|NA|TRBD2|TRBV5-1
CASRLAGSYEQYF
TGCGCCAGCAGATTAGCGGGGAGCTACGAGCAGTACTTC
>TRBJ1-1|NA|TRBD1|TRBV18
CASSPRTGSNTEAFF
TGTGCCAGCTCACCACGGACAGGATCGAACACTGAAGCTTTCTTT
>TRBJ2-1|NA|TRBD1|TRBV5-6
CASSLSGGFAYNEQFF
TGTGCCAGCAGCTTGTCAGGGGGCTTCGCCTACAATGAGCAGTTCTTC
>TRBJ1-2|NA|TRBD1|TRBV28
CASSPSTGNYGYTF
TGTGCCAGCAGTCCCTCGACAGGGAACTATGGCTACACCTTC
>TRBJ2-7|NA|TRBD2|TRBV11-2
CASSLSGNSYEQYF
TGTGCCAGCAGCCTTAGCGGGAACTCCTACGAGCAGTACTTC
>TRBJ2-3|NA|NA|TRBV5-8
CASRPFSVYTDTQYF
TGTGCCAGCAGACCGTTTTCGGTCTACACAGATACGCAGTATTTT
>TRBJ1-3|NA|NA|TRBV19
CASSIDLGSSSGNTIYF
TGTGCCAGTAGTATAGATCTTGGCAGTTCCTCTGGAAACACCATATATTTT
>TRBJ2-5|NA|TRBD2|TRBV28
CASSLTSGGQETQYF
TGTGCCAGCAGTTTGACTAGCGGGGGTCAAGAGACCCAGTACTTC
>TRBJ2-2|few|TRBD2|TRBV6-6
CASSRTSGGIGGELFF
TGTGCCAGCAGCCGGACTAGCGGGGGTATCGGGGGGGAGCTGTTTTTT
>TRBJ1-1|NA|NA|TRBV11-2
CASRLVPSRQRGGDTEAFF
TGTGCCAGCAGACTCGTGCCTTCCCGGCAGAGGGGAGGCGACACTGAAGCTTTCTTT
>TRBJ1-2|NA|TRBD1|TRBV5-6
CASSLEQGRYYGYTF
TGTGCCAGCAGCTTGGAACAGGGGAGGTACTATGGCTACACCTTC
>TRBJ2-7|NA|NA|TRBV9
CASSVEVSGEQYF
TGTGCCAGCAGCGTAGAGGTGTCGGGTGAGCAGTACTTC
>TRBJ2-7|NA|TRBD1|TRBV6-5
CASIPDDRVLYEQYF
TGTGCCAGCATCCCCGACGACAGGGTGCTCTACGAGCAGTACTTC
>TRBJ1-4|NA|TRBD1|TRBV25-1
CASSGRQGDEKLFF
TGTGCCAGCAGTGGCCGCCAGGGGGATGAAAAACTGTTTTTT
>TRBJ2-5|NA|NA|TRBV6-5
CASTPWGGPGETQYF
TGTGCCAGCACCCCCTGGGGTGGCCCGGGGGAGACCCAGTACTTC
>TRBJ1-4|NA|NA|TRBV5-5
CASSFTGSTTNEKLFF
TGTGCCAGCAGCTTCACGGGGAGTACCACTAATGAAAAACTGTTTTTT
>TRBJ2-7|NA|NA|TRBV5-6
CASIPWGGRDEQYF
TGTGCCAGCATCCCGTGGGGGGGCAGAGACGAGCAGTACTTC
>TRBJ2-3|once|NA|TRBV5-8
CASTLDLSTDTQYF
TGTGCCAGCACCTTGGACTTAAGCACAGATACGCAGTATTTT
>TRBJ2-7|NA|TRBD2|TRBV6-1
CASTLAGEQYF
TGTGCCAGCACACTAGCGGGGGAGCAGTACTTC
>TRBJ2-3|NA|NA|TRBV6-6
CASSRLGTSTDTQYF
TGTGCCAGCAGTCGACTGGGGACTAGCACAGATACGCAGTATTTT
>TRBJ2-2|NA|NA|TRBV27
CASSFSQSTANTGELFF
TGTGCCAGCAGTTTTTCTCAGTCAACCGCGAACACCGGGGAGCTGTTTTTT